Shown below are 18 T cell receptor beta chains from a single sample sequenced in a study of response to subunit inactivated influenza vaccine. TCRdb recomputed calls from the RT-PCR reads with MiXCR, one row per CDR3 protein. Counted here are roughly 520,000 distinct CDR3 sequences, 25% occurring once; the ten biggest clones make up 1.9%. Here the sequenced sample was CD4+ T cells sorted from PBMCs, taken about 5 days after vaccination. These receptors came from a man between 45 and 60 years old who received an inactivated influenza vaccine.

This clonotype was observed a few times. The rearrangement joins TRBV10-3 to TRBJ2-3; TRBD2 aligns across 7 bases. Germline V gene data show CDR1 as ENHRY and CDR2 as SYGVKD. The CDR3 totals 15 residues. Losses at the gene ends were 3 bases for V and 6 bases for J; bases not matched to a gene: 9. CDR3 loop: CAISDTLRTRDTQYF. The CDR3, as DNA: TGTGCCATCAGTGACACACTTCGGACTAGGGATACGCAGTATTTT.

This clonotype was detected once. V and J are TRBV12-3 or TRBV12-4 and TRBJ2-3; 7 bases are a match to TRBD1. Trimming took 1 base from V and 8 from J; bases not matched to a gene: 6. The CDR3 consists of 14 residues. This CDR3 is CASSLGGQPGTQYF. The DNA for the CDR3 is TGTGCCAGCAGTTTAGGGGGACAGCCCGGTACGCAGTATTTT.

This clonotype was observed a handful of times. The chain's CDR3 is CASNTRDSNEKLFF. DNA of the CDR3: TGTGCCAGCAACACCCGGGACAGTAATGAAAAACTGTTTTTT. The genes are TRBV12-3 or TRBV12-4 and TRBJ1-4; 7 bases map to TRBD1. The CDR3 consists of 14 residues. V shed 7 bases and J 4 bases; nucleotides not matched to a gene: 6.

In this sample, this clonotype turned up a few times. The V call is TRBV5-1, the J call TRBJ2-3; 9 positions agree with TRBD2. The germline V gene encodes CDR1 SGHRS and CDR2 YFSETQ. The CDR3 is 16 residues long. The V segment lost 0 bases and the J segment 2 bases; nucleotides outside the gene matches: 4. As DNA, the CDR3 is TGCGCCAGCAGCTTGGCCGGGACTAGCTTCACAGATACGCAGTATTTT. The encoded protein is CASSLAGTSFTDTQYF. Combining the CDR3 with reference TRBV5-1 and TRBJ2-3 gives the whole variable domain KAGVTQTPRYLIKTRGQQVTLSCSPISGHRSVSWYQQTPGQGLQFLFEYFSETQRNKGNFPGRFSGRQFSNSRSEMNVSTLELGDSALYLCASSLAGTSFTDTQYFGPGTRLTVL.

The rearrangement links TRBV11-2 to TRBJ2-5; tentative D call: TRBD2 (6 bases). Germline V gene lookup returns CDR1 SGHAT and CDR2 FQNNGV. The CDR3 is 14 amino acids. V was shortened by 5 bases and J by 4 bases, with 14 bases between the two germline ends. The CDR3 sequence: CASSPGAGGETQYF. In nucleotides, the CDR3 is TGTGCCAGCAGCCCCGGAGCGGGTGGAGAGACCCAGTACTTC.

The gene calls are TRBV6-1 and TRBJ2-7; D unresolved. Germline V gene sequence: CDR1 MNHNS, CDR2 SASEGT. V lost 6 bases, J lost 6 bases, and 15 bases lay in between. The CDR3 extends over 13 amino acids. The CDR3 spells CASRPRLFGEQYF. CDR3 bases: TGTGCCAGCAGACCCCGCCTTTTTGGCGAGCAGTACTTC.

This clonotype was seen a handful of times. The V and J genes are TRBV20-1 and TRBJ2-3, with TRBD1 identical over 7 bases. Germline V gene sequence: CDR1 DFQATT, CDR2 SNEGSKA (reference sequence). V shed 6 bases and J 4 bases; nucleotides not matched to a gene: 10. This CDR3 contains 14 residues. The CDR3 nucleotides are TGCAGTGCCAACGACAGGGTATTTGCAGATACGCAGTATTTT. It encodes CSANDRVFADTQYF.

J is TRBJ2-7 and V is TRBV6-1; D tentatively reads TRBD1 or TRBD2 (5 bases each). Per the germline V gene, CDR1 is MNHNS and CDR2 is SASEGT. The CDR3 totals 15 residues. V was cut by 6 bases and J by 0 bases, with 15 bases left in between. The CDR3 loop reads CASRRFGTDSYEQYF. The CDR3 bases are TGTGCCAGCAGGCGGTTCGGGACGGACTCCTACGAGCAGTACTTC.

The gene calls are TRBV5-5 and TRBJ2-7; 11 nucleotides agree with TRBD2. Germline V gives CDR1 SGHKS, CDR2 YYEKEE (reference sequence). This CDR3 has 16 residues. The ends lost 6 bases at V and 2 bases at J; junction bases unmatched: 10. The CDR3 protein is CASTWGLADPTYEQYF. The DNA for the CDR3 is TGTGCCAGCACCTGGGGACTAGCGGACCCAACCTACGAGCAGTACTTC. The variable domain in full, completed from reference TRBV5-5 and TRBJ2-7, reads DAGVTQSPTHLIKTRGQQVTLRCSPISGHKSVSWYQQVLGQGPQFIFQYYEKEERGRGNFPDRFSARQFPNYSSELNVNALLLGDSALYLCASTWGLADPTYEQYFGPGTRLTVT.

This clonotype was seen more than once but under ten times. The chain links TRBV7-2 to TRBJ2-1; D gene unclear. V was trimmed by 7 bases and J by 9 bases, leaving 19 bases between them. The germline V gene encodes CDR1 SGHTA and CDR2 FQGNSA. This CDR3 spans 14 amino acids. CDR3 protein: CASKLDPLLGEQFF. The CDR3 DNA reads TGTGCCAGCAAGCTAGATCCATTGCTCGGTGAGCAGTTCTTC.

The chain recombines TRBV20-1 with TRBJ1-2; the match to TRBD1 covers 9 bases. Germline loops: CDR1 DFQATT, CDR2 SNEGSKA (reference sequence). The CDR3 spans 13 residues. After removal of 6 bases from V and 2 bases from J, the junction contained 4 bases not matched to a gene. The CDR3 here is CSAGTGQNYGYTF. The CDR3 nucleotides are TGCAGTGCGGGGACAGGGCAGAACTATGGCTACACCTTC.

This clonotype was counted between two and nine times. J is TRBJ2-3 and V is TRBV30; 9 bases are a match to TRBD1. The CDR3 sequence is 14 residues long. CDR1 is GTSNPN, CDR2 SVGIG, per germline (reference sequence). Trimming cost V 0 bases and J 6 bases; bases outside gene matches: 4. CDR3 sequence: CAWSVGQGLDTQYF. The CDR3 bases are TGTGCCTGGAGTGTGGGACAGGGATTGGATACGCAGTATTTT.

The chain uses TRBV6-1 and TRBJ1-2, with TRBD1 identical over 12 bases. This CDR3 comprises 15 residues. CDR1 MNHNS and CDR2 SASEGT come from the germline V gene. V dropped 3 bases and J dropped 4; count of bases not matched to a gene: 3. CDR3 loop: CASSEGQGAGYGYTF. CDR3 coding DNA: TGTGCCAGCAGTGAGGGACAGGGGGCCGGCTATGGCTACACCTTC.

The chain combines TRBV24-1 with TRBJ2-5, with a tentative D call TRBD1 (7 bases). The CDR3 runs to 14 residues. V was trimmed by 9 bases and J by 2 bases, leaving 15 bases between them. Germline V gene data show CDR1 as KGHDR and CDR2 as SFDVKD. The CDR3, as DNA: TGTGCCACCGCTGAGACAGGGAGGCAAGAGACCCAGTACTTC. Encoded protein: CATAETGRQETQYF.

The chain carries TRBV3-1 and TRBJ2-2; a possible D gene is TRBD2 (5 bases). The V gene lost 1 base and the J gene lost 4 bases, with 7 bases spanning the gap. The germline CDR1 and CDR2 sequences are LGHDT and YNNKEL (reference sequence). The length of the CDR3 is 14 residues. In DNA form, the CDR3 reads TGTGCCAGCAGCCAAGGACTACTCACCGGGGAGCTGTTTTTT. Encoded protein: CASSQGLLTGELFF.

In this sample, this clonotype turned up a few times. The V call is TRBV5-1, the J call TRBJ1-2; D may be TRBD1 (5 bases). Germline V lookup: CDR1 SGHRS, CDR2 YFSETQ. Trimming pared 1 base from V and 7 bases from J, leaving 26 bases between. This CDR3 is 18 amino acids long. CDR3 sequence (DNA): TGCGCCAGCAGCTTGATCCCCCCTCCGGGACTCCGATCGGGTGGCTACACCTTC. It codes for CASSLIPPPGLRSGGYTF.

This clonotype showed up many times. The rearrangement links TRBV28 to TRBJ2-2; D remains ambiguous. Trimming shortened V by 2 bases and J by 0 bases, and 10 bases separated the two germline ends. Germline V lookup: CDR1 MDHEN, CDR2 SYDVKM. The CDR3 contains 16 residues. The DNA for the CDR3 is TGTGCCAGCAGTTTAGTCCGGACGTCGAACACCGGGGAGCTGTTTTTT. Translating it yields CASSLVRTSNTGELFF.

The table lists this clonotype with a few counts. The chain is built from TRBV12-3 or TRBV12-4 and TRBJ2-3; 11 nucleotides align to TRBD2. The CDR3 is 17 amino acids. V shed 5 bases and J 5 bases; nucleotides not matched to a gene: 12. In nucleotides, the CDR3 is TGTGCCAGCAGTCAATTTAGCGGGAGGGCTCCCCAAGATACGCAGTATTTT. This translates into CASSQFSGRAPQDTQYF.